The T cell receptor beta chain described here comes from a study of shared clonotypes between healthy human individuals. CD8 cells classed as naive were CD45RO-negative and positively selected for CCR7, excluding terminally differentiated effector memory CD45RA+ cells. This CDR3 is built from 13 residues. Germline V lookup: CDR1 MNHNS, CDR2 SASEGT. Germline trimming cut 6 bases from V and 6 bases from J; bases unmatched to any gene: 3. Profiling relied on immunoSEQ multiplex PCR, and the TCRdb table lists in-frame clones only, not all of them. The data show hundreds of thousands of clones, roughly 96% seen once.

This sequence joins TRBV6-1 and TRBJ1-1; 11 bases map to TRBD1. The origin of this receptor is a woman in her thirties in good health. Sequenced material: naive CD8+ T cells sorted from blood. In DNA form, the CDR3 reads TGTGCCAGCAGGGACAGGGGGCAGGCTGAAGCTTTCTTT. Its translation is CASRDRGQAEAFF.